This T cell receptor beta chain was identified during a study of T-cell memory formation after mild COVID-19. Study-wide background: TCR clusters mostly belonged to single donors. Study results and limitations: SARS-CoV-2 specificity was not confirmed for second-wave clones peaking on day 37. Contracting CD8+ clones were enriched in EMRA, CD4+ mainly in CM and EM.

Using constant-segment primers, 5'RACE produced TCR alpha and TCR beta cDNA libraries carrying sample barcodes and UMIs. TCRdb passed the 5' RACE reads through MiXCR, listing each CDR3 protein once. The sample has about 340,000 distinct CDR3 sequences, approximately 16% seen once. This clonotype was counted a few times. As yet, its antigen is unknown. Material for sequencing was PBMCs or a T cell subset sorted from them (not recorded which). The clonotype comes from a man between 18 and 35 years old who had mild COVID-19 (a few samples of this study predate the infection). Cell type and time point are not known.

The CDR3 DNA follows: TGCAGCGTTGAAGACCGTCGGTCCCAAGCAGGGGGCCGTAGGGTGGGGCAGTTCTTC. Protein: CSVEDRRSQAGGRRVGQFF. The chain joins TRBV29-1 to TRBJ2-1; 8 nucleotides line up with TRBD1. Germline CDR1 SQVTM, CDR2 ANQGSEA. The CDR3 length is 19 residues. The junction had 25 bases not matched to a gene; V was cut back by 0 bases and J by 12 bases.